This T cell receptor (beta chain) was identified during a study of regulatory T cells in long-lasting Graves disease (dated by TCRdb to the early 2020s). Concerning the study at large: Antithyroid drugs had been taken for less than 3 months by newly diagnosed Graves' disease patients. A total of roughly 33 samples were covered by TCR sequencing, comprising around 13 persistent and approximately 20 newly diagnosed Graves' disease patients. This study used TCR sequencing and RNA sequencing of peripheral blood to compare persistent Graves' disease patients against newly diagnosed Graves' disease patients. The study took place in China and was registered as a clinical trial. What the authors observed across the whole study: Sequencing and analysis were limited to the TCR beta chain. The authors acknowledged the small sample size as a limitation that may reduce accuracy. Patients with persistent disease shared more public clonotypes (fewer than 3,000) than newly diagnosed patients did (about 1,000). TRBV28, TRBJ1-2 and TRBJ2-5 were preferentially used in persistent disease, while TRBV20-1 and TRBJ2-1 were favored in newly diagnosed disease. Peripheral blood alone was examined, since thyroid tissue, which constituted the primary lesion, could not be accessed. Persistent Graves' disease patients showed lower TCR Shannon entropy and fewer highly expanded clones than newly diagnosed patients, suggesting clonal expansion.

V drops 1 base and J drops 11 bases, leaving 10 bases in between. There are 12 amino acids in the CDR3, from cysteine to phenylalanine inclusive. Only the CDR3 part of the read is kept: 36 bases, read in frame from the first base. Via the germline V gene, CDR1 is KGHDR and CDR2 SFDVKD. This clonotype turned up a few times. There is no known antigen for this receptor. Base qualities were left out, and no much larger clone turns up one base away. Sample time point, as interpreted from the label and publication: newly diagnosed GD, antithyroid drugs for less than 3 months. RNA was extracted from PBMCs in TRIzol for both TCR sequencing and RNA sequencing. Graves' disease was diagnosed according to American Thyroid Association guidelines. The patients came from an endocrinology department in Xi'an, China. Each patient gave approximately 9.7 milliliters of peripheral blood, collected in an EDTA anticoagulant tube. Ficoll Paque Plus density gradient separation was used to isolate PBMCs, and no further T cell sorting was performed. An Agilent 2100 Bioanalyzer and agarose gel were used to assess RNA quality, and a NanoDrop 2000 was used to measure RNA concentration.

The method behind the library was multiplex PCR. Sequencing relied on an Illumina HiSeq 4000. TCR beta libraries were built with iRepertoire HTBI primers and Arm-PCR amplification of CDR3 regions. Gel purification was performed on PCR products prior to sequencing. For the original study's pipeline: Gene usage analysis of CDR3 amino acid clonotypes used the 50 to 70 TRBV and around 14 TRBJ segments found across samples. COPE and FqMerger were used to merge the filtered high-quality paired reads into contigs. BLAST was used to align contigs to the IMGT TRBV, TRBD and TRBJ reference genes, and CDR3 was defined following IMGT. Any clonotype with a frequency above 0.1% was counted as a highly expanded clone. Shannon entropy served as the measure of repertoire diversity, while the Gini coefficient captured V-J evenness. Clonotypes shared by more than one individual were considered public. The public reads were run again by TCRdb, first through fastp at Q25 and then through MiXCR, and only productive beta chains were kept. Rows are unified per CDR3 protein, each entry keeping the most common DNA and genes. These V and J calls derive from TCRdb rather than the authors' analysis. A total of a few hundred thousand distinct CDR3 sequences appear in this sample, around an eighth of them only once. Clones ranked in the top ten supply roughly a tenth of the sample.

This sample was also put to use in a study of T cells in Graves' hyperthyroidism and ophthalmopathy. The second source states: A patient counted as having stable Graves' hyperthyroidism if no progression to ophthalmopathy occurred over 18 months of follow-up. Hyperthyroidism patients were aged 18 to 65 years and newly diagnosed, with disease duration of less than 2 months. Any patient with an uncontrolled infection, another autoimmune disease, pregnancy or lactation was excluded. Diagnoses were based on clinical symptoms, serum thyroxine and TRAb, thyroid ultrasound and orbital computed tomography. The first round of RT-PCR for the TCR CDR3 was performed with the HTBI primer set and the Qiagen OneStep RT-PCR kit. Most expanded thyroid clonotypes (frequency above 0.001) were also detected in blood, suggesting blood repertoires may reflect thyroid immune responses. Ophthalmopathy was separated from stable hyperthyroidism by a 13 V-J signature model, with about 86% sensitivity and just over 81% specificity obtained in cross-validation and 80%/75% obtained in testing. In validation, the model predicted progression to ophthalmopathy with over 60% sensitivity and less than 75% specificity, a median of around six months before onset. A discovery cohort of about a hundred patients, 43 with Graves' ophthalmopathy and more than 55 with stable Graves' hyperthyroidism, was used to find distinguishing TCR V-J signatures. An independent validation cohort of 18 to 20 hyperthyroidism patients and approximately 15 patients who later progressed to ophthalmopathy tested prospective prediction of ophthalmopathy. For training and testing, the roughly 97 patients in the discovery cohort were randomly divided in a 7:3 ratio. Thyroid tissue and blood T-cell repertoires from roughly 6 Graves' hyperthyroidism patients were also compared in the study. After blood sampling, hyperthyroidism patients were treated with methimazole at a starting dose of 30 mg daily, and ophthalmopathy patients were treated with high-dose intravenous methylprednisolone. Libraries were constructed in a second round of multiplex PCR, after which size selection and purification were performed. The libraries were sequenced on an Illumina HiSeq2000 using paired-end 100 bp reads. SOAPnuke was used to process the raw data, with reads discarded if the reads contained adapters or uncalled bases, had a mean Phred below 15, or lacked an exact constant-primer or identifier match. COPE v1.2.5 was used to merge high-quality paired reads, and clonotypes were defined as unique nucleotide sequences. MiTCR v1.1 was used to align the clonotypes against IMGT TRBV, TRBD and TRBJ reference segments. The analysis was restricted to V-J combinations with a frequency above 0.0001, which together covered over 99% of the repertoires. The TCS score was defined as F50 (clonal expansion) divided by E x V (chaos), with BLOSUM62-based TCRdist calculated between CDR3 peptides within each V-J. Welch's t-statistics and random forest reduced 500 to 650 V-J features to around 14, which were used in a naive Bayes classifier (R e1071). Sample size was not statistically predetermined, and blinding of investigators to group allocation was not performed. TCR Vbeta CDR3 sequencing of around 130 peripheral blood samples (fewer than 45 ophthalmopathy, around 80 hyperthyroidism and roughly 17 progressor patients) is reported in the paper.

This specimen consisted of peripheral blood mononuclear cells (PBMCs), obtained at new diagnosis, from a patient treated with antithyroid drugs. The rearrangement joined TRBV24-1 to TRBJ1-1, and the D gene may be TRBD1, 5 bases matching. This TCR was recovered from a young man with Graves disease. Donor details come from another sample of the same person, matched by shared clones. Read as DNA, the sequence is TGTGCCACCAGTGATTTAAGGGGTACCGCTTTCTTT. Its coded protein is CATSDLRGTAFF.